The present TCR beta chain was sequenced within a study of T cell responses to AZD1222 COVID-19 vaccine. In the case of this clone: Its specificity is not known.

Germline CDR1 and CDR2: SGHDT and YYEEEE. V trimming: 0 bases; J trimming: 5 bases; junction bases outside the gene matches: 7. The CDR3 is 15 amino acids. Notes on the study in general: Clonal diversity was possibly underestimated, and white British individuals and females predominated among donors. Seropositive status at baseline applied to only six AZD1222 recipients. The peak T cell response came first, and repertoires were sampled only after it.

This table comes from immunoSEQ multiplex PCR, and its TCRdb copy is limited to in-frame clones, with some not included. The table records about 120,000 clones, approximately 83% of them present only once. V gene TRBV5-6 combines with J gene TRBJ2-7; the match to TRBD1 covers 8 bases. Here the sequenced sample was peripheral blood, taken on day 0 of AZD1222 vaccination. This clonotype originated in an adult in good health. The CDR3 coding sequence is TGTGCCAGCAGCTTGGGATTACAGGGGGGCAACGAGCAGTACTTC. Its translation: CASSLGLQGGNEQYF.